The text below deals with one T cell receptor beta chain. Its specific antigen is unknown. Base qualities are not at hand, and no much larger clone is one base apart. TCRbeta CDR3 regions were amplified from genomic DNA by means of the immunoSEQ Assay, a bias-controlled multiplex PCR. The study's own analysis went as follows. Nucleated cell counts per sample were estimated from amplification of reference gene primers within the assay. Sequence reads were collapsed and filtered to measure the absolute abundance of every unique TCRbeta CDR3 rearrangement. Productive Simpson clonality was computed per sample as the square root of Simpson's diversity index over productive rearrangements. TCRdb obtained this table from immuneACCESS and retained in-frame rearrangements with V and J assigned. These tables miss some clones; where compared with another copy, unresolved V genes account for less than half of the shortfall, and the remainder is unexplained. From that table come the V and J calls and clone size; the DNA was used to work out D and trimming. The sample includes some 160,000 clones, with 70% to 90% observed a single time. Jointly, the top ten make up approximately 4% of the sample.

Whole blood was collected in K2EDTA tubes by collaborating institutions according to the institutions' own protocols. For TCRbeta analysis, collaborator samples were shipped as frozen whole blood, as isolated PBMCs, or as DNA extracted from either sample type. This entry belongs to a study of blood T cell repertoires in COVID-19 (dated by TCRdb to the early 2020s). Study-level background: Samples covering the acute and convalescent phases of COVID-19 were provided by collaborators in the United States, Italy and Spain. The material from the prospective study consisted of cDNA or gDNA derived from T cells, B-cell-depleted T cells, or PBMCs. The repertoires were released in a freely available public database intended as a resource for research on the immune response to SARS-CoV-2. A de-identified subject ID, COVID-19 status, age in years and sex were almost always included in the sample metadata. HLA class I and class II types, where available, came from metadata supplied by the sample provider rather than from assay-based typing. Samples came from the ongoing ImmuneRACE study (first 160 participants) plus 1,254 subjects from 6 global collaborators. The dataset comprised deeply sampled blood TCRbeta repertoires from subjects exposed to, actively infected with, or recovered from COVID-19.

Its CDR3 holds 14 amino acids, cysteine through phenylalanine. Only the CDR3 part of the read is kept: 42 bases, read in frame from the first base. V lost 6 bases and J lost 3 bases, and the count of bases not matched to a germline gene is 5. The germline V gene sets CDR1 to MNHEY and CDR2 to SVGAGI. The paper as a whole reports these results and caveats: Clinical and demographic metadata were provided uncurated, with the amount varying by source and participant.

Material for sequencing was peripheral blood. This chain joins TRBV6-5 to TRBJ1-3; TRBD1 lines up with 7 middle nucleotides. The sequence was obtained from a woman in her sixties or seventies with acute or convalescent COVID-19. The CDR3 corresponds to CASSADRVGNTIYF. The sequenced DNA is TGTGCCAGCAGCGCCGACAGGGTTGGAAACACCATATATTTT.